Listed here are 24 T cell receptor beta chains from one sample, sequenced in a study of blood T cell repertoires in COVID-19. Sequencing was performed with immunoSEQ multiplex PCR; in TCRdb, only in-frame clones are kept and a portion is missing. The data contain 200,000 to 250,000 clones, more than 85% of them singletons. The specimen was peripheral blood. The receptors come from a woman between 45 and 60 years old with COVID-19, enrolled during active disease.

This sequence joins TRBV10-1 and TRBJ2-1; D is possibly TRBD2 (6 bases). Trimming took off 8 bases at V and 7 bases at J, with 24 bases between the two ends. The CDR3 totals 16 residues. The germline CDR1 and CDR2 sequences are WNHNN and SYGVQD (reference sequence). The CDR3 coding sequence is TGCGCCAGCCCCGGGAGTCACTTTTTTGAGTGGAATGAGCAGTTCTTC. It is translated as CASPGSHFFEWNEQFF.

The chain has TRBV5-5 and TRBJ2-1; 10 bases line up with TRBD2. The CDR3 length is 15 residues. The J segment lost 2 bases and the V segment lost 4 bases, leaving 3 bases of the junction unmatched. Per the germline V gene, CDR1 is SGHKS and CDR2 is YYEKEE (reference sequence). CDR3 region: CASSLTSGAYNEQFF. Here the CDR3 DNA reads TGTGCCAGCAGCCTAACTAGCGGGGCCTACAATGAGCAGTTCTTC.

CDR3 amino acids: CASSLAANTEAFF. The CDR3 DNA reads TGTGCCAGCAGCTTAGCAGCCAACACTGAAGCTTTCTTT. V is TRBV7-6 and J is TRBJ1-1; D gene ambiguous. V was trimmed by 0 bases and J by 2 bases, leaving 4 bases between them. Germline V gives CDR1 SGHVS, CDR2 FNYEAQ. The CDR3 is 13 residues long.

The chain carries TRBV12-3 or TRBV12-4 and TRBJ1-1; maybe TRBD1 (5 bases). Trimming removed 5 bases from V and 11 bases from J, with 12 bases in between. The CDR3 contains 11 residues. In DNA, the CDR3 is TGTGCCAGCAGTGACAGTGCCGTGGCTTTCTTT. The encoded protein is CASSDSAVAFF.

The chain recombines TRBV6-6 with TRBJ2-7; TRBD2 agrees at 7 bases. From germline, CDR1 is MNHNY and CDR2 SVGAGI (reference sequence). The CDR3 covers 13 residues. The junction had 3 bases not matched to a gene; V was cut back by 7 bases and J by 0 bases. CDR3 sequence reads: CASTSGISYEQYF. The CDR3 DNA follows: TGTGCCAGCACTAGCGGTATCTCCTACGAGCAGTACTTC.

The chain carries TRBV11-3 and TRBJ2-3; 8 bases agree with TRBD2. The germline gives CDR1 SGHNT, CDR2 YENEEA. The CDR3 has 15 amino acids. Trimming removed 0 bases from V and 6 bases from J; junction bases left unmatched: 5. CDR3 in amino acids: CASSLEPGGTDTQYF. The CDR3, as DNA: TGTGCCAGCAGCTTAGAACCGGGGGGGACCGATACGCAGTATTTT.

V is TRBV27 and J is TRBJ2-7; a possible D gene is TRBD1 (6 bases). Per germline, CDR1 MNHEY and CDR2 SMNVEV (reference sequence). Trimming stripped 3 bases from V and 3 bases from J, with 12 bases between. The CDR3 spans 14 residues. The CDR3: CASSLAQGFYEQYF. In DNA form, the CDR3 reads TGTGCCAGCAGTTTGGCTCAGGGGTTCTACGAGCAGTACTTC.

The chain employs TRBV19 and TRBJ1-4; 7 positions agree with TRBD1. V shed 5 bases, J shed 7 bases, and the junction held 10 bases outside the gene matches. The CDR3 totals 15 residues. The germline CDR1 and CDR2 sequences are LNHDA and SQIVND (reference sequence). The CDR3 bases are TGTGCCAGTAGTTCTAGAAGGGGGCTCAGTGAAAAACTGTTTTTT. It specifies CASSSRRGLSEKLFF.

The chain combines TRBV4-2 with TRBJ1-2; TRBD1 might be the D (5 bases). The CDR3 covers 15 residues. CDR1 is LGHNA and CDR2 is YNFKEQ in the germline V gene. Trimming left V 0 bases short and J 4 bases short, with 12 bases between. The CDR3 here is CASSQDLGGGYGYTF. The CDR3 nucleotides are TGTGCCAGCAGCCAAGATCTTGGGGGAGGCTATGGCTACACCTTC.

The V and J genes are TRBV5-1 and TRBJ2-2; 9 bases align to TRBD2. The V and J ends lost 2 bases and 2 bases, in that order; junction bases with no gene match: 7. Germline lookup yields CDR1 SGHRS and CDR2 YFSETQ. The CDR3 runs 17 residues. The CDR3 DNA is TGCGCCAGCAGCTTTTCACCTAGCGGGGATAACACCGGGGAGCTGTTTTTT. This translates into CASSFSPSGDNTGELFF.

The J gene is TRBJ2-1, the V gene TRBV5-1, with no clear D. The ends were cut back, 2 bases at V and 2 bases at J, with 5 bases in the middle. The CDR3 runs to 13 residues. Germline CDR1 SGHRS, CDR2 YFSETQ. In nucleotides, the CDR3 is TGCGCCAGCAGCTTTGGAGCCTACAATGAGCAGTTCTTC. Translating gives CASSFGAYNEQFF.

This rearrangement joins TRBV7-8 to TRBJ2-3; 11 nucleotides match TRBD2. After removal of 4 bases from V and 2 bases from J, the junction contained 8 bases not matched to a gene. The germline V gene has CDR1 SGHVS and CDR2 FQNEAQ. CDR3 length: 17 amino acids. The CDR3 DNA sequence: TGTGCCAGCAGCTCCGTGACTAGCGGGGACCCCACAGATACGCAGTATTTT. Translating gives CASSSVTSGDPTDTQYF.

The V and J genes are TRBV7-9 and TRBJ1-2, with TRBD1 identical over 9 bases. This CDR3 region has 13 residues. The V segment lost 3 bases and the J segment 10 bases; nucleotides outside the gene matches: 6. The V gene's germline CDR1 is SEHNR and CDR2 FQNEAQ (reference sequence). CDR3 nucleotides: TGTGCCAGCAGCTTCACAGGGGGCATTGCCTACACCTTC. This translates into CASSFTGGIAYTF.

The rearrangement uses TRBV30 and TRBJ2-3, with 10 positions matching TRBD2. V lost 8 bases to trimming and J lost 0 bases; unmatched junction nucleotides: 8. The CDR3 totals 15 residues. Per the germline V gene, CDR1 is GTSNPN and CDR2 is SVGIG (reference sequence). CDR3: CALGASGGSTDTQYF. The CDR3 DNA reads as TGTGCCCTCGGGGCTAGCGGGGGAAGCACAGATACGCAGTATTTT.

The chain joins TRBV24-1 to TRBJ2-3, with a tentative D call TRBD2 (5 bases). The CDR3 runs 17 residues. V lost 1 base and J 4 bases, leaving 17 bases between the germline ends. The germline V gene has CDR1 KGHDR and CDR2 SFDVKD. For the CDR3, the DNA is TGTGCCACCAGTGATTTTGGAACGCCCGGAGGTCCAGATACGCAGTATTTT. Translation gives CATSDFGTPGGPDTQYF.

The genes are TRBV9 and TRBJ2-2; 9 bases align to TRBD1. V was pared by 0 bases and J by 4 bases, with 4 bases of the junction left unmatched. Per the germline V gene, CDR1 is SGDLS and CDR2 is YYNGEE. The CDR3 contains 16 residues. Written as DNA, the CDR3 is TGTGCCAGCAGCGTAGGGGGGACAGGGTTCACCGGGGAGCTGTTTTTT. Translated: CASSVGGTGFTGELFF.

The CDR3 is CASSQEFGGGNNNEQFF. CDR3 in DNA: TGTGCCAGCAGCCAAGAGTTTGGCGGGGGAAACAACAATGAGCAGTTCTTC. This chain uses TRBV4-2 with TRBJ2-1; TRBD2 matches 7 bases. The CDR3 extends over 17 amino acids. Losses at the gene ends were 0 bases for V and 5 bases for J; bases not matched to a gene: 10. The germline V gene encodes CDR1 LGHNA and CDR2 YNFKEQ.

Notes on this clone: This CDR3 is also generated by other DNA sequences in the sample. The chain is built from TRBV6-5 and TRBJ1-5; TRBD1 matches at 10 bases. This CDR3 has 14 residues. Germline CDR1 reads MNHEY; CDR2 reads SVGAGI. V trimming: 5 bases; J trimming: 6 bases; junction bases outside the gene matches: 4. DNA of the CDR3: TGTGCCAGCAGTCCGGGACAGGGGAGTCAGCCCCAGCATTTT. Its protein product is CASSPGQGSQPQHF.

This chain connects TRBV5-1 to TRBJ2-1, with TRBD1 matching 7 bases. The J segment lost 6 bases and the V segment lost 3 bases, leaving 12 bases of the junction unmatched. CDR3 length: 16 amino acids. CDR1 SGHRS and CDR2 YFSETQ come from the germline V gene. The CDR3 nucleotides read TGCGCCAGCAGCTCAATCGGGACAGCGAAACCCAATGAGCAGTTCTTC. Translated: CASSSIGTAKPNEQFF.

The genes are TRBV4-1 and TRBJ1-1; the D gene is possibly TRBD1 (5 bases). V lost 4 bases and J 0 bases, leaving 12 bases between the germline ends. Germline CDR1 reads MGHRA; CDR2 reads YSYEKL. This CDR3 contains 15 residues. CDR3 sequence reads: CASSREGSLNTEAFF. The CDR3 DNA is TGCGCCAGCAGCCGAGAGGGGAGTCTGAACACTGAAGCTTTCTTT.

This clone has just one count. V and J are TRBV4-1 and TRBJ2-1; no definite D call. V lost 3 bases and J lost 9, with 15 bases in between. The CDR3 runs 14 residues. Germline V gene sequence: CDR1 MGHRA, CDR2 YSYEKL. The CDR3 sequence: CASSQRPDHGEQFF. The CDR3 DNA follows: TGCGCCAGCAGCCAGAGGCCAGATCACGGTGAGCAGTTCTTC.

A few counts support this clone. The V call is TRBV11-3, the J call TRBJ1-4; no clear D gene. Germline V lookup: CDR1 SGHNT, CDR2 YENEEA. Trimming stripped 1 base from V and 8 bases from J, with 14 bases between. This CDR3 contains 15 residues. CDR3 amino acids: CASSLGEISTEKLFF. CDR3 coding DNA: TGTGCCAGCAGCTTAGGGGAGATCTCCACAGAAAAACTGTTTTTT.

This chain links TRBV29-1 with TRBJ1-2, with TRBD1 matching over 8 bases. The germline V gene has CDR1 SQVTM and CDR2 ANQGSEA. Trimming at V came to 3 bases and at J to 6 bases, leaving 6 bases not matched to a gene. The CDR3 length is 13 residues. In nucleotides, the CDR3 is TGCAGCGTTGAGACGGACAGGGTTCATGGCTACACCTTC. Translation gives CSVETDRVHGYTF.

The rearrangement joins TRBV6-6 to TRBJ2-2; 7 positions match TRBD1. The trim removed 4 bases at V and 1 base at J, leaving 3 bases unmatched. CDR3 length: 15 residues. CDR1 is MNHNY, CDR2 SVGAGI, per germline (reference sequence). The CDR3 protein is CASSFNRGNTGELFF. CDR3 DNA sequence: TGTGCCAGCAGTTTCAACAGGGGGAACACCGGGGAGCTGTTTTTT.